This TCR beta chain is from a study of PD-1 blockade in mismatch repair-deficient tumors. Study-level points and caveats: Tumor-resident clones, often undetectable pretreatment in blood, expanded then contracted after pembrolizumab.

Remarks on this clone: Antigen unknown.

Some clones are missing from TCRdb's copy, which holds only in-frame ones; the method was immunoSEQ multiplex PCR. The data contain fewer than 100,000 clones, approximately 84% of them singletons. The TCR-sequenced patients were three responders to pembrolizumab. Germline loops: CDR1 MNHEY, CDR2 SMNVEV (reference sequence). The CDR3 covers 16 residues. V shed 7 bases and J shed 2 bases, with 21 bases lying between them. The TCR was taken from an adult with mismatch repair-deficient cancer. Specimen: peripheral blood, collected 12 weeks after starting pembrolizumab. The chain carries TRBV27 and TRBJ2-7, with D possibly being TRBD2 (6 bases). CDR3 sequence (DNA): TGTGCCAGCAATCCCTTAGGGGCGGAGGGAACCTACGAGCAGTACTTC. This codes for CASNPLGAEGTYEQYF.